Listed here are 11 T cell receptor beta chains from one sample, sequenced in a study of blood T cell repertoires in COVID-19. Sequencing used immunoSEQ multiplex PCR; TCRdb keeps in-frame clones, though not all of them. The data hold roughly 200,000 clones, with 88% observed a single time. The sequenced material came from peripheral blood. The origin of the receptors is a man in his 70s with acute or convalescent COVID-19.

In its sample, this clone was seen once. The J gene is TRBJ2-4, the V gene TRBV19, with D possibly being TRBD1 (8 bases). This CDR3 region has 16 residues. Germline CDR1 LNHDA, CDR2 SQIVND (reference sequence). V shed 0 bases and J shed 3 bases, with 12 bases lying between them. The CDR3 nucleotides read TGTGCCAGTAGTATAGATCACAGGGGGGGCAAAAACATTCAGTACTTC. Protein product: CASSIDHRGGKNIQYF. The full variable domain, rest sourced from reference TRBV19 and TRBJ2-4, is DGGITQSPKYLFRKEGQNVTLSCEQNLNHDAMYWYRQDPGQGLRLIYYSQIVNDFQKGDIAEGYSVSREKKESFPLTVTSAQKNPTAFYLCASSIDHRGGKNIQYFGAGTRLSVL.

The chain employs TRBV19 and TRBJ1-2; possibly TRBD1 for D (6 bases). CDR1 and CDR2 from the germline V gene are LNHDA and SQIVND (reference sequence). V lost 7 bases, J lost 2 bases, and 8 bases lay in between. CDR3 length: 12 amino acids. CDR3 residues: CASKDRNYGYTF. Here the CDR3 DNA reads TGTGCCAGTAAGGACAGAAACTATGGCTACACCTTC.

The gene calls are TRBV15 and TRBJ1-3; possibly TRBD1 for D (5 bases). The CDR3 loop spans 16 amino acids. CDR1 is LNHNV and CDR2 is YYDKDF in the germline V gene (reference sequence). Trimming cost V 1 base and J 4 bases, with 14 bases left between them. The CDR3 DNA follows: TGTGCCACCAGCAGAGGGGTAGGGGTGAGAGGAAACACCATATATTTT. Translation gives CATSRGVGVRGNTIYF.

By sample share, this clone is large. The CDR3 reads CASSLGVAGAYNEQFF. The CDR3 nucleotides are TGTGCCAGCAGCTTAGGAGTAGCGGGTGCCTACAATGAGCAGTTCTTC. The V call is TRBV7-3, the J call TRBJ2-1; 7 bases match TRBD2. There are 16 residues in the CDR3. CDR1 SGHTA and CDR2 FQGTGA come from the germline V gene. Trimming took 2 bases from V and 2 from J; bases not matched to a gene: 6.

The rearrangement uses TRBV18 and TRBJ1-5; no firm D call. The CDR3 is 13 residues long. The V gene lost 8 bases and the J gene lost 3 bases, with 11 bases spanning the gap. Per germline, CDR1 KGHSH and CDR2 LQKENI. CDR3 residues: CASAPGFNQPQHF. For the CDR3, the DNA is TGTGCCAGCGCCCCAGGCTTCAATCAGCCCCAGCATTTT.

The V call is TRBV3-1 (or the pseudogene TRBV3-2), the J call TRBJ1-3; 9 bases align to TRBD1. J lost 4 bases, V lost 8 bases, and 12 bases had no gene match. The CDR3 is 16 residues long. CDR1 is LGHDT, CDR2 YNNKEL, per germline (reference sequence). As DNA, the CDR3 is TGTGCCAGCCGTTCCGGGACAGGGATGAGGGGAAACACCATATATTTT. This gives the protein CASRSGTGMRGNTIYF.

Notes on this clone: Compared with germline, one end of the junction differs, possibly owing to a read error. The chain uses TRBV19 and TRBJ2-4; no definite D call. The CDR3 runs to 16 residues. CDR1 is LNHDA and CDR2 is SQIVND in the germline V gene (reference sequence). The CDR3 sequence: CASSKPNSIAINIQYF. CDR3 bases: TGTGCCAGTAGTAAACCCAACTCGATAGCCATAAACATTCAGTACTTC.

Notes on this clone: This same CDR3 is encoded by further DNA sequences in the sample. The V gene is TRBV9, the J gene TRBJ1-1; 11 positions agree with TRBD1. With V trimmed by 0 bases and J by 2 bases, 0 bases remained unmatched. This CDR3 region has 15 residues. Germline V gene data show CDR1 as SGDLS and CDR2 as YYNGEE. Here the CDR3 DNA reads TGTGCCAGCAGCGTAGGGACAGGGGGCAACACTGAAGCTTTCTTT. Encoded protein: CASSVGTGGNTEAFF.

The genes are TRBV6-2 or TRBV6-3 and TRBJ2-7; D perhaps matches TRBD1 (6 bases). The CDR3 has 16 amino acids. Germline CDR1 is MNHEY and CDR2 is SVGEGT. V was clipped by 2 bases and J by 2 bases, with 16 bases between them. CDR3 sequence: CASSYLDSFRTYEQYF. DNA of the CDR3: TGTGCCAGCAGTTACCTGGACAGCTTCCGAACCTACGAGCAGTACTTC.

The DNA of the CDR3 is TGTGCCAGCAGCCCTGGAAGCGGATACAATGAGCAGTTCTTC. Its protein is CASSPGSGYNEQFF. The V call is TRBV7-3, the J call TRBJ2-1; TRBD2 is a possible D gene (5 bases). Germline V gene sequence: CDR1 SGHTA, CDR2 FQGTGA. The CDR3 covers 14 residues. Trimming cost V 5 bases and J 4 bases, with 12 bases left between them.

CDR3 DNA sequence: TGTGCCAGCAAGGACAGGGGGCGGTTCGAGGAGACCCAGTACTTC. This encodes CASKDRGRFEETQYF. This chain connects TRBV2 to TRBJ2-5; 11 bases align to TRBD1. V was pared by 7 bases and J by 5 bases, with 9 bases of the junction left unmatched. This CDR3 region has 15 residues. Germline CDR1 is SNHLY and CDR2 is FYNNEI.